This T cell receptor (beta chain) emerged from a study of T cell changes during pregnancy in multiple sclerosis (dated by TCRdb to about 2019). General notes on the study: The study looked at changes in the T cell repertoire across pregnancy in women with multiple sclerosis.

CDR1 is given as SGHRS and CDR2 as YFSETQ, both from the germline V gene. Trimming removed 0 bases from V and 3 bases from J; the gene matches leave 2 bases unexplained. The CDR3 has 15 amino acids, counting the end cysteine and phenylalanine. Only the CDR3 portion is preserved as DNA: 45 bases, with reading frame beginning at the first base. As concerns this clone: Its antigen is not yet known. The sample holds no much larger clone one base away, and base qualities are not on file.

Receptor libraries were prepared by the immunoSEQ multiplex PCR assay. Not all clones reach the TCRdb copy of this immuneACCESS table, which keeps in-frame sequences only. Checked studies attribute under half of the gap to unresolved V genes and leave the rest unexplained. Within this sample are 55,000 to 65,000 clones, with 94% of them counted one time only. About 3.5% of the sample rests with the top ten. The chain is assembled from TRBV5-1 and TRBJ1-2, and TRBD1 matches 10 of the central bases. The specimen was CD8+ T cells from peripheral blood mononuclear cells, collected in the third trimester of pregnancy. This sequence originates from a female donor with multiple sclerosis, enrolled in a pregnancy study. The DNA sequence is as follows: TGCGCCAGCAGCTTGGGGACAGGGGGAGACTATGGCTACACCTTC. It translates to CASSLGTGGDYGYTF.